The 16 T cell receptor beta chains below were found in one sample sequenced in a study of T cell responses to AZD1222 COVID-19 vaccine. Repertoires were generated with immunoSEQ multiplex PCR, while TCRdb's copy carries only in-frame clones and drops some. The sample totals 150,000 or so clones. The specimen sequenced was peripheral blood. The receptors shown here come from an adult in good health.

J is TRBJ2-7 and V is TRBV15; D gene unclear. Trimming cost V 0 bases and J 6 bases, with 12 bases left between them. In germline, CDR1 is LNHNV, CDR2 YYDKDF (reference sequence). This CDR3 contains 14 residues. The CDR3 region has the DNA TGTGCCACCAGCAGAGATTCGGTGGGGTCCGAGCAGTACTTC. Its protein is CATSRDSVGSEQYF.

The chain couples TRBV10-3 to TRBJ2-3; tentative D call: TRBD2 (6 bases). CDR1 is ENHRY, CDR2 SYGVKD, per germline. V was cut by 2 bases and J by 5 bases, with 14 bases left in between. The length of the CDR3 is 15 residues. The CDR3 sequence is CAISEKSIGGDTQYF. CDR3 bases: TGTGCCATCAGTGAGAAGTCAATCGGGGGAGATACGCAGTATTTT.

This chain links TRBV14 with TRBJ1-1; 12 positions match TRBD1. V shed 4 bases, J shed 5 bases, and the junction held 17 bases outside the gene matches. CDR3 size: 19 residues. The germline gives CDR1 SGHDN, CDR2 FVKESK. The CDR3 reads CASSPTFRDRGLLGTEAFF. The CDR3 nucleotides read TGTGCCAGCAGCCCGACTTTCCGGGACAGGGGGCTGTTGGGGACTGAAGCTTTCTTT.

In DNA form, the CDR3 reads TGTGCCAGCAGCCCGGACCCCCAGGCTAATAATTCACCCCTCCACTTT. Amino acid sequence: CASSPDPQANNSPLHF. The J gene is TRBJ1-6, the V gene TRBV9; D call uncertain. The CDR3 loop spans 16 amino acids. Trimming removed 4 bases at V and 5 bases at J, with 16 bases between. Germline V gene data show CDR1 as SGDLS and CDR2 as YYNGEE. Full variable domain (rest looked up from reference TRBV9 and TRBJ1-6): DSGVTQTPKHLITATGQRVTLRCSPRSGDLSVYWYQQSLDQGLQFLIQYYNGEERAKGNILERFSAQQFPDLHSELNLSSLELGDSALYFCASSPDPQANNSPLHFGNGTRLTVT.

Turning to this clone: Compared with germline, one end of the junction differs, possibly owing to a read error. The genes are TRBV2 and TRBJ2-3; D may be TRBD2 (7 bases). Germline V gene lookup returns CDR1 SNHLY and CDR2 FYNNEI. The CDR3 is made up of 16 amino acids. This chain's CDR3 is CASREGGAISTDTQYF. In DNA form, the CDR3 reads TGTGCCAGCAGGGAAGGGGGGGCTATTAGCACAGATACGCAGTATTTT.

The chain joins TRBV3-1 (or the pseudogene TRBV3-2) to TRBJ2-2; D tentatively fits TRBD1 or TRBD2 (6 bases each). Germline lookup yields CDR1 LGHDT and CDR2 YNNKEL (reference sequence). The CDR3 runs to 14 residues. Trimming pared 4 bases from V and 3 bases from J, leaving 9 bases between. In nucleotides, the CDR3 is TGTGCCAGCAGCCCGGGGGCCTACACCGGGGAGCTGTTTTTT. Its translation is CASSPGAYTGELFF.

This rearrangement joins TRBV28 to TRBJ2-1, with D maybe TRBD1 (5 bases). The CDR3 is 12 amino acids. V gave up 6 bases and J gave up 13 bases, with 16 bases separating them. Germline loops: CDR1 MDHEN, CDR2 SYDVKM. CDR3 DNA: TGTGCCAGCAGAGTAGGGGCGCGGACCCAGTTCTTC. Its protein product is CASRVGARTQFF.

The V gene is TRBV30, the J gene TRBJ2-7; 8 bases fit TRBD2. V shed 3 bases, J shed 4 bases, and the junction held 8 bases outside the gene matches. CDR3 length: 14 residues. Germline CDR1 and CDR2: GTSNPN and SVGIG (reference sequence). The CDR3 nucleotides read TGTGCCTGGAGCGGGGCGGGGGGAAGGTACGAGCAGTACTTC. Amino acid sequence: CAWSGAGGRYEQYF.

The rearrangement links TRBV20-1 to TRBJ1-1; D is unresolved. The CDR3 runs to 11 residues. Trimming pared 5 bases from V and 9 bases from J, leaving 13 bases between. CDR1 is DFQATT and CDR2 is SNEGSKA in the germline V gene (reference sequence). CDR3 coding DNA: TGCAGTGCTGAACGGACTTATCAAGCTTTCTTT. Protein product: CSAERTYQAFF.

CDR3 residues: CASSLFPGTQYF. The CDR3 nucleotides are TGTGCCAGCAGCCTTTTCCCCGGGACCCAGTACTTC. The chain employs TRBV5-6 and TRBJ2-5; no reliable D call. Per germline, CDR1 SGHDT and CDR2 YYEEEE. Trimming took off 4 bases at V and 7 bases at J, with 11 bases between the two ends. CDR3 size: 12 residues.

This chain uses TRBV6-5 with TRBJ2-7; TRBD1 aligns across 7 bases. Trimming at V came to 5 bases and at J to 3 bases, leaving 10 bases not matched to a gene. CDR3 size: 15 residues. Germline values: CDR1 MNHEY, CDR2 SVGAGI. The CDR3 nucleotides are TGTGCCAGCAGTAGGGGACAGCCTAACAACTACGAGCAGTACTTC. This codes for CASSRGQPNNYEQYF.

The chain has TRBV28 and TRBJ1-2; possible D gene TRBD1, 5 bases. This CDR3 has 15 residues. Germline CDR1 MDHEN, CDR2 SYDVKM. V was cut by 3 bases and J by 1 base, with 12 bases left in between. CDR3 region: CASSFHSGGNYGYTF. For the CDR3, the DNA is TGTGCCAGCAGTTTCCATAGCGGGGGTAACTATGGCTACACCTTC.

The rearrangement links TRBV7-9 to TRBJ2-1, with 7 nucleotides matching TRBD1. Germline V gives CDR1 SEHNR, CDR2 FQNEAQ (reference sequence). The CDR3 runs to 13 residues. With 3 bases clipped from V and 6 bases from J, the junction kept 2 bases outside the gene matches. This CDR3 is CASSFDRVNEQFF. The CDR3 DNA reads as TGTGCCAGCAGCTTCGACAGGGTCAATGAGCAGTTCTTC.

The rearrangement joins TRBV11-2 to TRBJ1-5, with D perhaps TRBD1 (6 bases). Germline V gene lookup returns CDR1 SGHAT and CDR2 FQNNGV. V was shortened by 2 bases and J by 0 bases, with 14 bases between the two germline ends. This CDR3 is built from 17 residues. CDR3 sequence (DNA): TGTGCCAGCAGCTTAAGGGGGAGGAGGAATAGCAATCAGCCCCAGCATTTT. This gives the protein CASSLRGRRNSNQPQHF.

This CDR3 is CASSFGTRPSGANVLTF. The CDR3 nucleotides are TGTGCCAGCAGCTTCGGCACTAGACCCTCTGGGGCCAACGTCCTGACTTTC. The chain combines TRBV7-3 with TRBJ2-6, with D possibly matching TRBD2 (5 bases). The CDR3 is 17 residues long. Trimming took off 3 bases at V and 0 bases at J, with 12 bases between the two ends. Germline V gives CDR1 SGHTA, CDR2 FQGTGA.

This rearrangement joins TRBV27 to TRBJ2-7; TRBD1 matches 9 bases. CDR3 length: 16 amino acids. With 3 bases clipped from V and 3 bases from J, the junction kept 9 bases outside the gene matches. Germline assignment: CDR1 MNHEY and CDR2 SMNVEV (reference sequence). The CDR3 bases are TGTGCCAGCAGTTTCTCCGGGACAGGGAACCTCTACGAGCAGTACTTC. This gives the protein CASSFSGTGNLYEQYF.